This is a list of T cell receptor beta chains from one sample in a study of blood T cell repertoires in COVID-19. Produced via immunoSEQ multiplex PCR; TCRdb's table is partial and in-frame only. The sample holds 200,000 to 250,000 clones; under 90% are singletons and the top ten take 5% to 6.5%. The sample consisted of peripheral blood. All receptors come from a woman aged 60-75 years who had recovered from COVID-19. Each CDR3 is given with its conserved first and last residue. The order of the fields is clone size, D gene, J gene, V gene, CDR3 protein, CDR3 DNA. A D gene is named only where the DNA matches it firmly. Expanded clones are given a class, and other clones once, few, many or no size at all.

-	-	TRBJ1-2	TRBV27	CATYMVLYGYTF	TGTGCCACGTACATGGTTCTGTATGGCTACACCTTC
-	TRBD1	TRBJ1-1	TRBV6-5	CASSNRQGTEAFF	TGTGCCAGCAGTAACCGACAGGGAACTGAAGCTTTCTTT
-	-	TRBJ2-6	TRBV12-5	CASGRGISGANVLTF	TGTGCTAGTGGTCGGGGGATCTCCGGGGCCAACGTCCTGACTTTC
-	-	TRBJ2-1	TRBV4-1	CASSQVGDNEQFF	TGCGCCAGCAGCCAAGTGGGAGACAATGAGCAGTTCTTC
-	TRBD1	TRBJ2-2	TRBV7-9	CASSRDSFYTGELFF	TGTGCCAGCAGCCGGGACAGCTTCTACACCGGGGAGCTGTTTTTT
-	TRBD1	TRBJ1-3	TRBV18	CASSPGQGDTIYF	TGTGCCAGCTCACCGGGACAGGGGGACACCATATATTTT
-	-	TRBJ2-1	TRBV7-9	CASSLKQAGIIYNEQFF	TGTGCCAGCAGCTTAAAGCAAGCGGGTATAATTTACAATGAGCAGTTCTTC
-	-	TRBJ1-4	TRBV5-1	CASSLDSGSGTTNEKLFF	TGCGCCAGCAGCTTGGATTCAGGGTCGGGCACAACTAATGAAAAACTGTTTTTT
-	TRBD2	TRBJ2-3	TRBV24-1	CATREGGTDTQYF	TGTGCCACCCGGGAGGGGGGCACAGATACGCAGTATTTT
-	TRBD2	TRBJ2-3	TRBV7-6	CASSLSSSGYTDTQYF	TGTGCCAGCAGCTTAAGTTCTAGCGGGTACACAGATACGCAGTATTTT
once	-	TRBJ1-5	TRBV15	CATSRVRGQPQHF	TGTGCCACCAGCAGAGTCAGGGGTCAGCCCCAGCATTTT
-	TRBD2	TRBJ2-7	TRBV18	CASSRLAGEYEQYF	TGTGCCAGCTCGAGGCTAGCGGGGGAATACGAGCAGTACTTC
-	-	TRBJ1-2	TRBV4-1	CASSHPRRKNSQYGYTF	TGCGCCAGCAGCCACCCAAGGAGGAAAAACAGCCAGTATGGCTACACCTTC
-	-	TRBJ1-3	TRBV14	CASSQGGGPVSGNTIYF	TGTGCCAGCAGCCAAGGGGGAGGACCGGTCTCTGGAAACACCATATATTTT
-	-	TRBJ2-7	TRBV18	CASSPPSQSTYEQYF	TGTGCCAGCTCACCACCTTCACAATCGACTTACGAGCAGTACTTC
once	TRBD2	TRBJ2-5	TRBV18	CASSPRHSGDFRETQYF	TGTGCCAGCTCACCACGGCATAGCGGGGATTTCCGGGAGACCCAGTACTTC
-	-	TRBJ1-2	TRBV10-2	CASSDRTANYGYTF	TGCGCCAGCAGTGACAGGACAGCGAACTATGGCTACACCTTC
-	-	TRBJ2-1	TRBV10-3	CATRGGERYNEQFF	TGTGCCACCCGAGGGGGGGAGCGCTACAATGAGCAGTTCTTC
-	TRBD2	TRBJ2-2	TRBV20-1	CSASGGDGELFF	TGCAGTGCGAGTGGGGGGGACGGGGAGCTGTTTTTT
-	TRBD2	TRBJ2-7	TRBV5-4	CASSFGAGGSYEQYF	TGTGCCAGCAGCTTTGGCGCGGGGGGCTCCTACGAGCAGTACTTC
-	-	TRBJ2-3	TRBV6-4	CASIGTGTQYF	TGTGCCAGCATTGGAACGGGTACGCAGTATTTT
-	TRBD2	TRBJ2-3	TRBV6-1	CASSEGGRTDTQYF	TGTGCCAGCAGTGAGGGCGGGAGGACAGATACGCAGTATTTT
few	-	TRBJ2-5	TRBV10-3	CATVGVWGETQYF	TGTGCCACGGTCGGGGTTTGGGGAGAGACCCAGTACTTC
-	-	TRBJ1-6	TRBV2	CASGGPNSPLHF	TGTGCCAGCGGAGGTCCCAATTCACCCCTCCACTTT
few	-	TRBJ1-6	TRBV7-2	CASSRRGPNNSPLHF	TGTGCCAGCAGCCGGAGAGGGCCCAATAATTCACCCCTCCACTTT
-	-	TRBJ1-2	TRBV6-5	CASSQRDTLFYTF	TGTGCCAGCAGTCAAAGGGACACTCTTTTCTACACCTTC
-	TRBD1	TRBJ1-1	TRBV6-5	CASSYPGQMGTEAFF	TGTGCCAGCAGTTACCCGGGACAGATGGGCACTGAAGCTTTCTTT
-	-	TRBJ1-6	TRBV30	CAWTQGYNSPLHF	TGTGCCTGGACCCAGGGCTATAATTCACCCCTCCACTTT
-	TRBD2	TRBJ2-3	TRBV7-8	CASSPPGLTTNTQYF	TGTGCCAGCAGCCCGCCGGGACTAACCACAAATACGCAGTATTTT
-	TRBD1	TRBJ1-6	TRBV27	CASSFTGTGANSPLHF	TGTGCCAGCAGTTTCACCGGGACAGGAGCCAATTCACCCCTCCACTTT
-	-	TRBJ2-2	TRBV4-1	CASSQDGVAEMNTGELFF	TGCGCCAGCAGCCAAGATGGAGTAGCGGAGATGAACACCGGGGAGCTGTTTTTT
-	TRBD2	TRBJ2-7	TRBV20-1	CSAPSGDEQYF	TGCAGTGCCCCTAGCGGGGACGAGCAGTACTTC
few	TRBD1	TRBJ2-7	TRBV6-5	CASSRDRGRWEQYF	TGTGCCAGCAGTCGAGACAGGGGGCGATGGGAGCAGTACTTC
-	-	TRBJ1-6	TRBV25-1	CASSVGGADSPLHF	TGTGCCAGCAGTGTAGGAGGGGCGGATTCACCCCTCCACTTT
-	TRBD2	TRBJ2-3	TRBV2	CASGLGGGTDTQYF	TGTGCCAGCGGGCTGGGAGGGGGCACAGATACGCAGTATTTT
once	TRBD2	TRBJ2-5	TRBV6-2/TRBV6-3	CASSSRAGEETQYF	TGTGCCAGCAGTTCGCGAGCGGGGGAAGAGACCCAGTACTTC
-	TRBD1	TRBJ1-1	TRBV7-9	CASSLTSGGTEAFF	TGTGCCAGCAGCTTAACTTCAGGGGGCACTGAAGCTTTCTTT
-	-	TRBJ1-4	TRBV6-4	CASSDSLSGLTNEKLFF	TGTGCCAGCAGTGACTCGCTGTCCGGACTCACTAATGAAAAACTGTTTTTT
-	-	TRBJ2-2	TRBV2	CASSDTNTGELFF	TGTGCCAGCAGTGATACGAACACCGGGGAGCTGTTTTTT
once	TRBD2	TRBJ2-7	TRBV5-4	CASSPMTSGGDYEQYF	TGTGCCAGCAGCCCTATGACTAGCGGGGGGGACTACGAGCAGTACTTC
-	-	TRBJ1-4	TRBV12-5	CASGLEGGVRSKLFF	TGTGCTAGTGGTTTGGAAGGAGGGGTTCGCTCGAAACTGTTTTTT
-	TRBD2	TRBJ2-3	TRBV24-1	CATSESGGTSTDTQYF	TGTGCCACCAGTGAGAGCGGGGGGACTAGCACAGATACGCAGTATTTT
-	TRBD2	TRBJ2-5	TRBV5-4	CASSPQRGGLGETQYF	TGTGCCAGCAGCCCGCAGCGGGGGGGCCTGGGAGAGACCCAGTACTTC
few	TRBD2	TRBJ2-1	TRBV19	CASSPRAGTTNEQFF	TGTGCCAGTAGTCCTCGGGCCGGGACTACCAATGAGCAGTTCTTC
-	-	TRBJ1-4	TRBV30	CAWGITRHGKLFF	TGTGCCTGGGGAATTACCCGACACGGTAAACTGTTTTTT
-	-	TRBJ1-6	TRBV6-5	CASRRTEESPLHF	TGTGCCAGCAGGCGCACCGAGGAATCACCCCTCCACTTT
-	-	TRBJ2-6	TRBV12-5	CASGLVMSQTKNRSGANVLTF	TGTGCTAGTGGTTTGGTTATGAGTCAGACTAAGAACCGCTCTGGGGCCAACGTCCTGACTTTC